This is a list of T cell receptor beta chains from one sample in a study of early T cells in non-severe SARS-CoV-2 infection. TCRdb ran MiXCR on the 5' RACE reads and lists one entry per CDR3 protein. The sample holds 60,000 or so distinct CDR3 sequences; 10% to 14% are singletons and the top ten take 1.7%. The sequenced sample consisted of whole blood. Every receptor here comes from an adult who was a healthcare worker with PCR-confirmed SARS-CoV-2 infection or an uninfected control (not recorded which). The CDR3 runs from the conserved cysteine through the conserved F or W. The order of the fields is J gene, clone size, V gene, D gene, CDR3 DNA, CDR3 protein. D genes are given only for firm matches. The size of a clone is reported for some rows only, either as once, few or many, or as a class for expanded clones.

TRBJ2-1	many	TRBV6-2/TRBV6-3	.	TGTGCCAGCAGTCTACAGGTAAATGAGCAGTTCTTC	CASSLQVNEQFF
TRBJ2-1	many	TRBV5-1	TRBD1	TGCGCCAGCAGCTTTAGGGACAGCTACAATGAGCAGTTCTTC	CASSFRDSYNEQFF
TRBJ1-1	many	TRBV3-1	.	TGTGCCAGCAGCCCGACAGCTACGAACACTGAAGCTTTCTTT	CASSPTATNTEAFF
TRBJ1-2	many	TRBV20-1	.	TGCAGTGCTAGAGATCCCAGAGATTCCTATGGCTACACCTTC	CSARDPRDSYGYTF
TRBJ2-3	few	TRBV21-1	.	TGTGCCAGCAGCAAAGAGCAGCGAGGGGAGGGTCCAGATACGCAGTATTTT	CASSKEQRGEGPDTQYF
TRBJ2-7	many	TRBV10-2	.	TGCGCCAGCAGTGGACTTCAGACAGGCGCAACCTACGAGCAGTACTTC	CASSGLQTGATYEQYF
TRBJ1-2	few	TRBV5-5	.	TGTGCCAGCAGCTTGGACCTACAGGGAGGCTATGGCTACACCTTC	CASSLDLQGGYGYTF
TRBJ2-5	few	TRBV7-2	.	TGTGCCAGCAGCTTAGGGCAGGCCGGAGAGACCCAGTACTTC	CASSLGQAGETQYF
TRBJ1-1	many	TRBV11-2	TRBD1	TGTGCCAGCAGCTTTCAGGGGGCTAGTGAAGCTTTCTTT	CASSFQGASEAFF
TRBJ2-5	many	TRBV7-2	.	TGTGCCAGCAGCTTAGGGCCACAAGAGACCCAGTACTTC	CASSLGPQETQYF
TRBJ1-1	many	TRBV12-3/TRBV12-4	TRBD1	TGTGCCAGCAGTCCTTATTCGGGACAGGGGAAGTGGACTGAAGCTTTCTTT	CASSPYSGQGKWTEAFF
TRBJ2-3	many	TRBV12-3/TRBV12-4	TRBD1	TGTGCCAGCAGGACAGGGTACACAGATACGCAGTATTTT	CASRTGYTDTQYF
TRBJ1-4	.	TRBV7-9	.	TGTGCCAGCAGCCCAACGGCAGGGTCAGGAGAAAAACTGTTTTTT	CASSPTAGSGEKLFF
TRBJ1-5	many	TRBV11-2	.	TGTGCCAGCAGCAACCAGGGCGCGGGACAGCCCCAGCATTTT	CASSNQGAGQPQHF
TRBJ2-7	many	TRBV2	.	TGTGCCAGCAGTGCGGGGCCAGGCGAGCAGTACTTC	CASSAGPGEQYF
TRBJ1-4	.	TRBV7-9	TRBD1	TGTGCCAGCAGCCGGGACAGTAATGAAAAACTGTTTTTT	CASSRDSNEKLFF
TRBJ1-5	many	TRBV6-5	.	TGTGCCAGCAGTTACTCGATCGGGGGATCACAGCCCCAGCATTTT	CASSYSIGGSQPQHF
TRBJ2-1	once	TRBV9	.	TGTGCCAGCAGCGTAGTTGATGAGCAGTTCTTC	CASSVVDEQFF
TRBJ2-7	many	TRBV3-1	.	TGTGCCAGCAGCCAGCAACAGGGACCTCGTAGCTCCTACGAGCAGTACTTC	CASSQQQGPRSSYEQYF
TRBJ2-3	.	TRBV6-2/TRBV6-3	TRBD2	TGTGCCAGCAGCCAAGGACAGGCCGGGACTAGCAGGGATACGCAGTATTTT	CASSQGQAGTSRDTQYF
TRBJ2-5	many	TRBV2	TRBD2	TGTGCCAGCAGCTCTGGACTAGCGGGGAGATTCCAAGAGACCCAGTACTTC	CASSSGLAGRFQETQYF
TRBJ1-4	few	TRBV7-9	TRBD1	TGTGCCAGCAGCAGAGGGACAGTACACGAAAAACTGTTTTTT	CASSRGTVHEKLFF
TRBJ2-3	.	TRBV7-8	TRBD1	TGTGCCAGCAGCTCACGATGGGGACAGAGCACAGATACGCAGTATTTT	CASSSRWGQSTDTQYF